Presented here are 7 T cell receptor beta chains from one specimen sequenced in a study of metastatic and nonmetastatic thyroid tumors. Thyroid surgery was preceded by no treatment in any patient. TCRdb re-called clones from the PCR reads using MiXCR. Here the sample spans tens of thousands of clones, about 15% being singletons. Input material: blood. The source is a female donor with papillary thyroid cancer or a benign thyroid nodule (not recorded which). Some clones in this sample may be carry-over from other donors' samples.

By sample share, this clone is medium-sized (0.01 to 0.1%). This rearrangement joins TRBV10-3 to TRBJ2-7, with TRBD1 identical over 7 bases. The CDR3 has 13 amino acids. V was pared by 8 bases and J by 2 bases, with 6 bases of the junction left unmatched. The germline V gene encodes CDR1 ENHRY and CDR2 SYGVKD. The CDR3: CAISSQGAYEQYF. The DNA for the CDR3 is TGTGCCATCTCCAGCCAGGGGGCCTACGAGCAGTACTTC.

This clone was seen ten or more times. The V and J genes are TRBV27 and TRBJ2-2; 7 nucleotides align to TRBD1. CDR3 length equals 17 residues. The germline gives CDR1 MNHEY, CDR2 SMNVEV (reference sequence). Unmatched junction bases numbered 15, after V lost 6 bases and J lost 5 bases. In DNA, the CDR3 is TGTGCCAGCAGACCCCCCAGACAGGGATCCACAACCGGGGAGCTGTTTTTT. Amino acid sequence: CASRPPRQGSTTGELFF.

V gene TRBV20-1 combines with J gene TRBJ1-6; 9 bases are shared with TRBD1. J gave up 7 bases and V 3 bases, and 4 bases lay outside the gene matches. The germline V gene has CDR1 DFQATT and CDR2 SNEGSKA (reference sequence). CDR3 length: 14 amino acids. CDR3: CSARDRGWNSPLHF. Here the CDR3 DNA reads TGCAGTGCTAGGGACAGGGGTTGGAATTCACCCCTCCACTTT.

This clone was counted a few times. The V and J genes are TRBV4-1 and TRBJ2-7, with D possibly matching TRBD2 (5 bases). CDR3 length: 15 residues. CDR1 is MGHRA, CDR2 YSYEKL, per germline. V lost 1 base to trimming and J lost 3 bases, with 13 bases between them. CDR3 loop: CASSQAGLGDYEQYF. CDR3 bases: TGCGCCAGCAGCCAAGCCGGTCTGGGAGACTACGAGCAGTACTTC.

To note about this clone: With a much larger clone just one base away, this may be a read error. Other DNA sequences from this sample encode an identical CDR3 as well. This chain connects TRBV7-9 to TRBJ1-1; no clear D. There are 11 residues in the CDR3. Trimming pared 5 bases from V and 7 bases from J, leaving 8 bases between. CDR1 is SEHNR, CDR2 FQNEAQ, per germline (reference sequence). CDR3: CASSPAFEAFF. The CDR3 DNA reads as TGTGCCAGCAGCCCAGCATTTGAAGCTTTCTTT.

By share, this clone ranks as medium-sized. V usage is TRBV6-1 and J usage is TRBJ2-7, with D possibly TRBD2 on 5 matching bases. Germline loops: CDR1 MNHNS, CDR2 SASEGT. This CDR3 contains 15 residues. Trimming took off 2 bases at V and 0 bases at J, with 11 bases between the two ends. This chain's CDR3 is CASSEIARSSYEQYF. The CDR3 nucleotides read TGTGCCAGCAGTGAAATAGCGCGAAGCTCCTACGAGCAGTACTTC.

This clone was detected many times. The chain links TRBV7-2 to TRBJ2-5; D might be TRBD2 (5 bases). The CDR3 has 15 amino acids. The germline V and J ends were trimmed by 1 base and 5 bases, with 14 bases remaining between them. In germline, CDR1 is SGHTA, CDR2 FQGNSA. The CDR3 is CASSLGGGFRETQYF. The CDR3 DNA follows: TGTGCCAGCAGCTTAGGTGGCGGGTTCCGGGAGACCCAGTACTTC.